This TCR beta chain comes out of a study of shared clonotypes between healthy human individuals. General study results and limits: Non-shared clonotypes showed lower generation probabilities than clonotypes common to all four donors. When naive CD4 clonotypes were compared across a few donors, about 5% were shared. Clonotype sharing across donors was expected to vary with sequencing depth.

Cells designated naive CD8 were CD45RO-negative and were positively selected for CCR7, with terminally differentiated effector memory CD45RA+ cells excluded. As for this clone: Its antigen is still unknown.

Germline CDR1 reads SEHNR; CDR2 reads FQNEAQ (reference sequence). This CDR3 contains 15 residues. V dropped 9 bases and J dropped 3 bases, with 18 bases sitting between them. Produced via immunoSEQ multiplex PCR; TCRdb's table is partial and in-frame only. The table shows about 750,000 clones, with 80% to 95% occurring only once. This receptor was obtained from a man aged 25-45 years in good health. Sequencing was carried out using naive CD8+ T cells sorted from blood. The rearrangement links TRBV7-9 to TRBJ1-5, with D unresolved. The DNA for the CDR3 is TGTGCCAGTACCTCGGGCGGAGGGAACAATCAGCCCCAGCATTTT. Its translation is CASTSGGGNNQPQHF.